This is a list of T cell receptor beta chains from one sample in a study of CD8+CD57+ T cells in acquired aplastic anemia. From the reads, TCRdb called clonotypes with MiXCR, one entry per CDR3 protein. The table includes 100,000 to 150,000 distinct CDR3 sequences, around 46% detected once. Sequences were obtained from sorted CD4+, CD8+, or CD8+CD57+ T cells (not recorded which) from PBMCs. Source of these receptors: a human donor in good health, serving as a control. The CDR3 runs from the conserved cysteine through the conserved F or W. D genes are given only for firm matches. Size is omitted from some rows. Given values are once, few, many or a class for expanded clones.

d_call	v_call	cdr3_length	clone_size	j_call	cdr3_aa	cdr3_nt
TRBD2	TRBV19	16	-	TRBJ2-3	CASSTRLAGGGDTQYF	TGTGCCAGTAGTACCCGACTAGCGGGGGGAGGTGATACGCAGTATTTT
TRBD1	TRBV19	15	-	TRBJ1-4	CASSLTGVTNEKLFF	TGTGCCAGTAGCTTGACAGGGGTTACTAATGAAAAACTGTTTTTT
TRBD2	TRBV10-2	13	-	TRBJ2-5	CASSETSAETQYF	TGCGCCAGCAGTGAGACTAGCGCAGAGACCCAGTACTTC
-	TRBV2	13	-	TRBJ2-6	CASSFSGANALTF	TGTGCCAGCAGTTTCTCTGGGGCCAACGCCCTGACTTTC
TRBD2	TRBV5-1	14	many	TRBJ2-1	CASRVLTSGEEQFF	TGCGCCAGCAGGGTCCTGACTAGCGGGGAGGAGCAGTTCTTC
TRBD2	TRBV20-1	13	few	TRBJ2-3	CSAIASGRDTQYF	TGCAGTGCTATAGCTAGCGGGCGAGATACGCAGTATTTT
TRBD1	TRBV20-1	11	few	TRBJ1-2	CSAGTGYGYTF	TGCAGTGCAGGGACAGGGTATGGCTACACCTTC
-	TRBV12-3/TRBV12-4	12	-	TRBJ1-5	CASSANDQPQHF	TGTGCCAGCAGTGCGAATGATCAGCCCCAGCATTTT
-	TRBV4-3	14	many	TRBJ1-2	CASSHVTQGRGYTF	TGCGCCAGCAGCCATGTCACACAGGGAAGGGGCTACACCTTC
-	TRBV11-2	16	many	TRBJ2-3	CASSSRGWGSTDTQYF	TGTGCCAGCAGCTCCCGGGGGTGGGGGAGCACAGATACGCAGTATTTT
-	TRBV7-9	13	many	TRBJ2-7	CASSPRGDNEQYF	TGTGCCAGCAGCCCGAGGGGGGATAACGAGCAGTACTTC
TRBD2	TRBV7-6	16	-	TRBJ2-5	CASSLGLAGGRETQYF	TGTGCCAGCAGCCTGGGACTAGCGGGAGGAAGGGAGACCCAGTACTTC
-	TRBV7-6	15	many	TRBJ1-6	CASSLRSGSDSPLHF	TGTGCCAGCAGCCTTCGTTCAGGGTCCGATTCACCCCTCCACTTT
TRBD1	TRBV4-3	16	many	TRBJ1-1	CASSQKDGTGTTEAFF	TGCGCCAGCAGCCAAAAAGATGGGACAGGGACCACTGAAGCTTTCTTT
TRBD1	TRBV20-1	15	once	TRBJ1-1	CSAPGQGMPSTEAFF	TGCAGTGCTCCGGGACAGGGGATGCCGAGCACTGAAGCTTTCTTT
-	TRBV6-1	15	many	TRBJ1-5	CASIREGPSGQPQHF	TGTGCCAGCATCAGAGAGGGCCCCTCTGGCCAGCCCCAGCATTTT
-	TRBV2	14	-	TRBJ2-7	CASSSDGSYYEQYF	TGTGCCAGCAGTTCCGACGGGTCTTACTACGAGCAGTACTTC
TRBD2	TRBV2	14	few	TRBJ2-7	CASSEGLAVHEQYF	TGTGCCAGCAGTGAAGGACTAGCGGTCCACGAGCAGTACTTC
-	TRBV10-3	13	-	TRBJ1-5	CAIRGEGDRPQHF	TGTGCCATCAGGGGGGAGGGGGATCGGCCCCAGCATTTT
-	TRBV11-2	16	many	TRBJ2-7	CASSLVGGVGMYEQYF	TGTGCCAGCAGCTTAGTAGGGGGGGTGGGAATGTACGAGCAGTACTTC
-	TRBV7-8	15	many	TRBJ2-7	CASSLLQTGPYEQYF	TGTGCCAGCAGCTTGCTCCAGACAGGCCCCTACGAGCAGTACTTC
TRBD2	TRBV11-2	20	-	TRBJ2-1	CASSLDWTSGGHPADNEQFF	TGTGCCAGCAGCTTAGATTGGACTAGCGGGGGGCACCCCGCCGACAATGAGCAGTTCTTC
-	TRBV2	12	many	TRBJ1-2	CASSFNRDGYTF	TGTGCCAGCAGTTTTAACAGGGATGGCTACACCTTC
TRBD1	TRBV6-2/TRBV6-3	12	few	TRBJ1-1	CASRSGGTEAFF	TGTGCCAGCAGGTCAGGGGGCACTGAAGCTTTCTTT
-	TRBV12-3/TRBV12-4	14	-	TRBJ1-4	CASSLTGWAEKLFF	TGTGCCAGCAGTTTAACAGGGTGGGCTGAAAAACTGTTTTTT
-	TRBV29-1	12	-	TRBJ1-1	CSVLEGGTEAFF	TGCAGCGTTCTCGAGGGGGGGACTGAAGCTTTCTTT
-	TRBV19	15	once	TRBJ1-5	CASMVGAGLDQPQHF	TGTGCCAGTATGGTGGGGGCAGGACTAGATCAGCCCCAGCATTTT
-	TRBV15	15	-	TRBJ1-2	CATGRGGVGLGGYTF	TGTGCCACCGGCAGAGGGGGGGTGGGGCTCGGTGGTTACACCTTC
-	TRBV29-1	14	-	TRBJ1-2	CSVGVGGANYGYTF	TGCAGCGTTGGGGTAGGGGGTGCTAACTATGGCTACACCTTC
-	TRBV2	14	-	TRBJ1-1	CASSEGGRHTEAFF	TGTGCCAGCAGTGAGGGGGGAAGGCACACTGAAGCTTTCTTT
TRBD2	TRBV6-2/TRBV6-3	17	-	TRBJ2-1	CASTNTRLAGGNNEQFF	TGTGCCAGCACTAACACCCGACTAGCGGGGGGAAATAATGAGCAGTTCTTC
TRBD1	TRBV7-3	14	-	TRBJ1-1	CASRQQGAGTEAFF	TGTGCCAGCAGACAACAGGGGGCGGGCACTGAAGCTTTCTTT
TRBD1	TRBV12-5	15	-	TRBJ1-1	CASGWGTGGIPEAFF	TGTGCTAGTGGTTGGGGGACAGGGGGGATTCCTGAAGCTTTCTTT
TRBD1	TRBV5-1	15	many	TRBJ2-5	CASSLSGGEGETQYF	TGCGCCAGCAGCTTGTCAGGGGGCGAAGGAGAGACCCAGTACTTC
-	TRBV15	16	-	TRBJ2-5	CATSSPRRTPQETQYF	TGTGCCACCAGCTCTCCCCGACGGACTCCCCAAGAGACCCAGTACTTC
-	TRBV7-3	13	few	TRBJ2-7	CASSLDRAYEQYF	TGTGCCAGCAGCTTAGACCGAGCCTACGAGCAGTACTTC
-	TRBV24-1	13	-	TRBJ2-3	CATRGGASNEQYF	TGTGCCACCAGGGGGGGGGCTAGCAATGAGCAGTATTTT
TRBD2	TRBV20-1	14	-	TRBJ2-5	CSAQSGGNWETQYF	TGCAGTGCCCAGAGCGGGGGCAACTGGGAGACCCAGTACTTC
-	TRBV6-6	17	many	TRBJ1-6	CASSYSSRAGGNSPLHF	TGTGCCAGCAGTTACTCAAGTCGGGCAGGTGGGAATTCACCCCTCCACTTT
-	TRBV7-2	13	-	TRBJ2-1	CASSSDSYNEQFF	TGTGCCAGCAGCTCGGACAGCTACAATGAGCAGTTCTTC
-	TRBV29-1	12	few	TRBJ1-4	CSVRTGNEKLFF	TGCAGCGTTCGGACCGGGAACGAAAAACTGTTTTTT
TRBD1	TRBV27	14	-	TRBJ1-1	CASTRQGANTEALF	TGTGCCAGCACCAGACAGGGGGCTAACACTGAAGCTCTCTTT
-	TRBV10-3	13	-	TRBJ1-5	CAISEEQYQPQHF	TGTGCCATCAGTGAGGAGCAATATCAGCCCCAGCATTTT
-	TRBV24-1	13	many	TRBJ1-4	CATSDGYSEKLFF	TGTGCCACCAGTGATGGGTACAGCGAAAAACTGTTTTTT
-	TRBV2	13	many	TRBJ1-1	CASSTSFNTEAFF	TGTGCCAGCAGTACGAGCTTCAACACTGAAGCTTTCTTT
-	TRBV4-1	15	-	TRBJ2-7	CASSPLTSINYEQYF	TGCGCCAGCAGCCCCCTGACTAGTATTAACTACGAGCAGTACTTC
TRBD2	TRBV10-3	12	-	TRBJ2-7	CAISAGGREQYF	TGTGCCATCAGTGCGGGGGGGCGAGAGCAGTACTTC
TRBD2	TRBV2	15	-	TRBJ2-3	CASRASGGVADTQYF	TGTGCCAGCAGGGCCAGCGGGGGGGTCGCAGATACGCAGTATTTT
-	TRBV2	12	-	TRBJ2-7	CASTDSSYEQYF	TGTGCCAGCACAGACAGCTCCTACGAGCAGTACTTC
-	TRBV20-1	14	many	TRBJ1-6	CSAHFPGANSPLHF	TGCAGTGCTCACTTTCCAGGGGCCAATTCACCCCTCCACTTT
TRBD2	TRBV7-3	16	-	TRBJ2-3	CASSARLAGSTDTQYF	TGTGCCAGCAGCGCCCGACTAGCGGGGAGCACAGATACGCAGTATTTT
TRBD2	TRBV19	14	many	TRBJ2-3	CASRYAGGADTQYF	TGTGCCAGTAGATACGCGGGGGGGGCAGATACGCAGTATTTT
-	TRBV4-2	16	many	TRBJ1-4	CASSPSVGGTNEKLFF	TGTGCCAGCAGCCCCTCAGTCGGGGGGACTAATGAAAAACTGTTTTTT
TRBD1	TRBV7-9	14	-	TRBJ2-5	CASSLGQGAETQYF	TGTGCCAGCAGCTTAGGACAGGGCGCAGAGACCCAGTACTTC
-	TRBV7-2	13	-	TRBJ1-1	CASSLARATEAFF	TGTGCCAGCAGCTTAGCGAGGGCCACTGAAGCTTTCTTT
-	TRBV7-6	14	-	TRBJ1-6	CASSLGPWGSPLHF	TGTGCCAGCAGCTTAGGACCCTGGGGTTCACCCCTCCACTTT
TRBD1	TRBV7-9	15	many	TRBJ1-1	CASSLDRVSSAEAFF	TGTGCCAGCAGCCTCGACAGGGTTTCATCCGCTGAAGCTTTCTTT